This is a list of T cell receptor beta chains from one sample in a study of beta chain features in type 1 diabetes. Method: immunoSEQ multiplex PCR; TCRdb's copy keeps in-frame clones and lacks some. The repertoire consists of about 900,000 clones, with roughly a sixth occurring once and the leading ten covering about 0.025%. The sequenced sample was naive CD4+ T cells from blood. The receptors shown here come from a woman aged 18-30 years in good health. The CDR3 runs from the conserved cysteine through the conserved F or W. A D gene is named only where the DNA matches it firmly. For some rows the clone size is stated as once, few or many, or as a class when expanded; others skip it.

abundance: NA
d_gene: NA
j_gene: TRBJ2-1
v_gene: TRBV19
CDR3aa: CALRYYSYNEQFF
CDR3nt: TGTGCACTAAGGTACTACTCCTACAATGAGCAGTTCTTC

abundance: NA
d_gene: NA
j_gene: TRBJ1-5
v_gene: TRBV7-2
CDR3aa: CASSLVSGPGQPQHF
CDR3nt: TGTGCCAGCAGCTTAGTCTCAGGGCCGGGTCAGCCCCAGCATTTT

abundance: few
d_gene: TRBD2
j_gene: TRBJ2-1
v_gene: TRBV19
CDR3aa: CATRTWAGGSSYNEQFF
CDR3nt: TGTGCCACCCGAACGTGGGCGGGAGGGTCCTCCTACAATGAGCAGTTCTTC

abundance: few
d_gene: TRBD1
j_gene: TRBJ1-3
v_gene: TRBV7-2
CDR3aa: CASSSDRAGNTIYF
CDR3nt: TGTGCCAGCAGCTCCGACAGGGCTGGAAACACCATATATTTT

abundance: few
d_gene: TRBD2
j_gene: TRBJ2-5
v_gene: TRBV11-2
CDR3aa: CASSLRRASGWKETQYF
CDR3nt: TGTGCCAGCAGCCTCCGCCGGGCTAGCGGGTGGAAAGAGACCCAGTACTTC

abundance: NA
d_gene: NA
j_gene: TRBJ2-5
v_gene: TRBV11-2
CDR3aa: CASSLLGPETQYF
CDR3nt: TGTGCCAGCAGCTTATTGGGTCCAGAGACCCAGTACTTC

abundance: NA
d_gene: NA
j_gene: TRBJ1-2
v_gene: TRBV28
CDR3aa: CASTDQWDNYGYTF
CDR3nt: TGTGCCAGCACCGATCAGTGGGATAACTATGGCTACACCTTC

abundance: NA
d_gene: TRBD1
j_gene: TRBJ2-7
v_gene: TRBV29-1
CDR3aa: CSVAKMTGVPPYEQYF
CDR3nt: TGCAGCGTTGCTAAGATGACAGGGGTCCCACCCTACGAGCAGTACTTC

abundance: few
d_gene: TRBD1
j_gene: TRBJ1-4
v_gene: TRBV5-1
CDR3aa: CASSLGTGYEKLFF
CDR3nt: TGCGCCAGCAGCTTAGGGACAGGGTACGAAAAACTGTTTTTT

abundance: NA
d_gene: NA
j_gene: TRBJ2-7
v_gene: TRBV7-9
CDR3aa: CASSLLGHEQYF
CDR3nt: TGTGCCAGCAGCTTACTGGGGCATGAGCAGTACTTC

abundance: NA
d_gene: TRBD2
j_gene: TRBJ2-3
v_gene: TRBV6-5
CDR3aa: CASSYSGSTDTQYF
CDR3nt: TGTGCCAGCAGTTACAGCGGGAGTACAGATACGCAGTATTTT

abundance: NA
d_gene: TRBD2
j_gene: TRBJ2-7
v_gene: TRBV28
CDR3aa: CASSLPPGRVPYEQYF
CDR3nt: TGTGCCAGCAGTTTACCACCCGGGAGGGTTCCCTACGAGCAGTACTTC

abundance: NA
d_gene: TRBD2
j_gene: TRBJ2-1
v_gene: TRBV7-2
CDR3aa: CASSSQTSGGYNEQFF
CDR3nt: TGTGCCAGCAGCTCGCAGACTAGCGGGGGTTACAATGAGCAGTTCTTC

abundance: NA
d_gene: NA
j_gene: TRBJ2-3
v_gene: TRBV28
CDR3aa: CATHIARGVWGKDTQYF
CDR3nt: TGTGCTACACACATTGCCCGAGGGGTCTGGGGAAAAGATACGCAGTATTTT

abundance: once
d_gene: TRBD1
j_gene: TRBJ2-5
v_gene: TRBV6-5
CDR3aa: CASSTGVRETQYF
CDR3nt: TGTGCCAGCAGTACAGGGGTACGGGAGACCCAGTACTTC

abundance: NA
d_gene: TRBD2
j_gene: TRBJ2-7
v_gene: TRBV7-9
CDR3aa: CASSNGGLAGYEQYF
CDR3nt: TGTGCCAGCAGCAACGGAGGACTAGCGGGCTACGAGCAGTACTTC

abundance: NA
d_gene: NA
j_gene: TRBJ2-7
v_gene: TRBV2
CDR3aa: CASSVKGRTFTYEQYF
CDR3nt: TGTGCCAGCAGCGTAAAAGGACGAACCTTTACCTACGAGCAGTACTTC

abundance: few
d_gene: NA
j_gene: TRBJ2-2
v_gene: TRBV7-2
CDR3aa: CASSLPGNTGELFF
CDR3nt: TGTGCCAGCAGCTTGCCGGGGAACACCGGGGAGCTGTTTTTT

abundance: NA
d_gene: NA
j_gene: TRBJ2-7
v_gene: TRBV14
CDR3aa: CASSLSGYEQYF
CDR3nt: TGTGCCAGCAGCCTTTCAGGGTACGAGCAGTACTTC

abundance: NA
d_gene: NA
j_gene: TRBJ2-7
v_gene: TRBV6-1
CDR3aa: CASRVRTALEQYF
CDR3nt: TGTGCCAGCAGAGTCCGGACAGCCCTCGAGCAGTACTTC

abundance: few
d_gene: NA
j_gene: TRBJ2-6
v_gene: TRBV19
CDR3aa: CASSIDQPWANVLTF
CDR3nt: TGTGCCAGTAGTATAGACCAGCCCTGGGCCAACGTCCTGACTTTC

abundance: NA
d_gene: TRBD1
j_gene: TRBJ1-2
v_gene: TRBV10-3
CDR3aa: CASRGSGEAYGYTF
CDR3nt: TGTGCCAGCAGGGGGAGCGGGGAAGCCTATGGCTACACCTTC

abundance: NA
d_gene: TRBD1
j_gene: TRBJ2-5
v_gene: TRBV7-2
CDR3aa: CASSFLQGASETQYF
CDR3nt: TGTGCCAGCAGCTTTCTACAGGGGGCTAGTGAGACCCAGTACTTC